Listed below are T cell receptor beta chains from one sample, sequenced in a study of beta chain features in type 1 diabetes. Profiling relied on immunoSEQ multiplex PCR, and the TCRdb table lists in-frame clones only, not all of them. The table lists over 600,000 clones, 9.5% to 15% of them singletons. The sequencing sample was made of naive CD4+ T cells from blood. The source of these receptors is a man aged 30-40 years with type 1 diabetes. Both conserved end residues are part of each CDR3. D genes are given only for firm matches. Clone size is given for some rows only: seen once, a few or many times, or a class if the clone is expanded.

clone size	D gene	V gene	J gene	CDR3 protein	CDR3 DNA
few	-	TRBV28	TRBJ2-7	CASRSQGYEQYF	TGTGCCAGCAGGTCTCAAGGGTACGAGCAGTACTTC
few	TRBD2	TRBV2	TRBJ2-1	CASSRGLANEQFF	TGTGCCAGCAGCCGGGGACTAGCGAATGAGCAGTTCTTC
few	-	TRBV6-5	TRBJ1-2	CASSYSSGSNYGYTF	TGTGCCAGCAGTTACTCATCAGGGAGTAACTATGGCTACACCTTC
-	-	TRBV19	TRBJ2-7	CASSPQPGAAYEQYF	TGTGCCAGTAGTCCACAACCAGGGGCAGCCTACGAGCAGTACTTC
few	TRBD1	TRBV5-1	TRBJ1-3	CASSLGQVSGNTIYF	TGCGCCAGCAGCCTGGGACAGGTATCTGGAAACACCATATATTTT
-	-	TRBV9	TRBJ2-5	CASSGTAEETQYF	TGTGCCAGCAGCGGGACAGCAGAAGAGACCCAGTACTTC
few	-	TRBV7-2	TRBJ1-1	CASSLAIGTEAFF	TGTGCCAGCAGCTTAGCGATCGGCACTGAAGCTTTCTTT
-	-	TRBV7-7	TRBJ2-1	CASSMTGNEQFF	TGTGCCAGCAGCATGACCGGGAATGAGCAGTTCTTC
few	TRBD1	TRBV28	TRBJ2-4	CASSVRQGSFRPVNIQYF	TGTGCCAGCAGCGTAAGACAGGGTTCCTTTCGCCCGGTAAACATTCAGTACTTC
-	TRBD1	TRBV7-2	TRBJ1-4	CASSLTGSGEKLFF	TGTGCCAGCAGCTTGACAGGGAGCGGTGAAAAACTGTTTTTT
-	-	TRBV4-2	TRBJ2-1	CASSPDLRGLSLYNEQFF	TGTGCCAGCAGCCCGGACCTAAGGGGACTGTCCTTATACAATGAGCAGTTCTTC
-	TRBD1	TRBV7-9	TRBJ2-7	CASSFGQGADEQYF	TGTGCCAGCAGCTTTGGACAGGGGGCCGATGAGCAGTACTTC
-	TRBD1	TRBV2	TRBJ1-2	CASTPTGEAGYTF	TGTGCCAGCACCCCGACAGGGGAGGCTGGCTACACCTTC
-	TRBD1	TRBV29-1	TRBJ2-7	CSVGTGGSLEQYF	TGCAGCGTCGGGACAGGGGGCTCGTTGGAGCAGTACTTC
-	-	TRBV5-1	TRBJ1-1	CASSLGVQGTEAFF	TGCGCCAGCAGCTTGGGGGTACAGGGAACTGAAGCTTTCTTT
few	TRBD1	TRBV5-4	TRBJ2-6	CASRPDRVGPGANVLTF	TGTGCCAGCAGGCCCGACAGGGTAGGCCCTGGGGCCAACGTCCTGACTTTC
few	-	TRBV29-1	TRBJ2-3	CSVRLYRVPTDTQYF	TGCAGCGTAAGGCTCTATAGGGTCCCCACAGATACGCAGTATTTT
few	TRBD2	TRBV7-2	TRBJ2-1	CASSFYSGANSYNEQFF	TGTGCCAGCAGCTTTTACAGCGGGGCTAACTCCTACAATGAGCAGTTCTTC
few	-	TRBV28	TRBJ2-7	CASSRRSYEQYF	TGTGCCAGCAGTCGTAGATCCTACGAGCAGTACTTC
-	-	TRBV4-2	TRBJ2-5	CASSQDIIQQETQYF	TGTGCCAGCAGCCAAGATATCATACAGCAAGAGACCCAGTACTTC
few	TRBD1	TRBV7-2	TRBJ1-2	CASSSRGRLDYGYTF	TGTGCCAGCAGCTCGAGGGGGCGTTTGGACTATGGCTACACCTTC
few	-	TRBV27	TRBJ2-7	CASSLSGLGQGTYEQYF	TGTGCCAGCAGTTTATCGGGGTTGGGGCAGGGTACCTACGAGCAGTACTTC
-	TRBD2	TRBV2	TRBJ2-7	CASASGGNGEQYF	TGTGCCAGCGCTAGCGGGGGGAATGGCGAGCAGTACTTC
few	-	TRBV13	TRBJ2-7	CASSLGRRSYEQYF	TGTGCCAGCAGCCTTGGTAGGCGCTCCTACGAGCAGTACTTC